These T cell receptor beta chains were read from a single sample in a study of blood T cells in healthy people across ages. Each CDR3 protein is one row after TCRdb ran MiXCR on the 5' RACE reads. The top ten clones hold over 10% of a sample with roughly 800,000 distinct CDR3 sequences, around 36% of them seen once. The material sequenced was blood. All receptors derive from a man aged 18 to 29 in good health. Both conserved end residues are part of each CDR3. D genes are given only for firm matches. Only some rows state a clone size, as once, few, many or a class for expanded clones.

v_call	clone_size	j_call	d_call	cdr3_nt	cdr3_aa
TRBV20-1	.	TRBJ1-4	TRBD1	TGCAGTGCTTCTCAAGAACCGGGACAGCTTAATGAAAAACTGTTTTTT	CSASQEPGQLNEKLFF
TRBV20-1	.	TRBJ2-2	.	TGCAGTGCTAGAGATTCACACAACACCGGGGAGCTGTTTTTT	CSARDSHNTGELFF
TRBV7-9	.	TRBJ2-7	TRBD2	TGTGCCAGCAGCCCGACTAGCGGGGGGCTCTTCTACAATGAGCAGTACTTC	CASSPTSGGLFYNEQYF
TRBV13	few	TRBJ2-1	.	TGTGCCAGCAGCTCCCAACGTCCAAAGCAGTTCTTC	CASSSQRPKQFF
TRBV20-1	once	TRBJ1-4	TRBD1	TGCAGTGCTAGAGTGGGGACAGGGAATGAAAAACTGTTTTTT	CSARVGTGNEKLFF
TRBV7-2	.	TRBJ2-6	.	TGTGCCAGCAGCCGGGTCCCCACCTCTGGGGCCAACGTCCTGACTTTC	CASSRVPTSGANVLTF
TRBV10-3	.	TRBJ2-5	TRBD2	TGTGCCATCCTACGGGGGGAAGAGACCCAGTACTTC	CAILRGEETQYF
TRBV7-3	few	TRBJ1-2	.	TGTGCCAGCAGCTTAGGCCCTGGGCAGGGATCCCCCTATGGCTACACCTTC	CASSLGPGQGSPYGYTF
TRBV25-1	.	TRBJ2-7	TRBD1	TGTGCCAACCGAGAGACAGGGGGCGGGGAGAATGAGCAGTACTTC	CANRETGGGENEQYF
TRBV4-3	many	TRBJ2-3	.	TGCGCCAGCAGCCAAGAGACGATGGATACGCAGTATTTT	CASSQETMDTQYF
TRBV7-9	.	TRBJ1-4	.	TGTGCCAGCAGCTTAGAACTTAATGAAAAACTGTTTTTT	CASSLELNEKLFF